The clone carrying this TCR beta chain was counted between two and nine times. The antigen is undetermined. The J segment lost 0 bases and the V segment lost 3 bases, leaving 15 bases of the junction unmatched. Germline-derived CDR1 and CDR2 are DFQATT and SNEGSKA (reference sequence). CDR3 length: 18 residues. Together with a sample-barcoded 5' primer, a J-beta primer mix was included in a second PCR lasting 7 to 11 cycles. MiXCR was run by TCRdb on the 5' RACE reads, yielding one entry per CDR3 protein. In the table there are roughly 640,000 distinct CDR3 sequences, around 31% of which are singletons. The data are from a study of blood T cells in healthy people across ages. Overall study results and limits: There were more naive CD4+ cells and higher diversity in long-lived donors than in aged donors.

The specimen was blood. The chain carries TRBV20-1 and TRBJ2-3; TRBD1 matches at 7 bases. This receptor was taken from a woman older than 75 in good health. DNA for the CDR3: TGCAGTGCTAGTGGGGTGATGGACAGGCCAGCTAGCACAGATACGCAGTATTTT. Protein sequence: CSASGVMDRPASTDTQYF.